The T cell receptor (beta chain) described here comes from a study of blood T cell repertoires in COVID-19 (TCRdb year 2020). Regarding the complete study: The collaborator samples originated in the United States, Italy and Spain and spanned the acute and convalescent phases of COVID-19. The prospective study material was composed of cDNA or gDNA derived from T cells, B-cell-depleted T cells, or PBMCs. Deeply sampled blood TCRbeta repertoires from subjects exposed to, actively infected with, or recovered from COVID-19 were included in the dataset. The repertoires were made available in a free public database intended to serve as a resource for research on the immune response to SARS-CoV-2. Samples came from the ongoing ImmuneRACE study (first 160 participants) plus 1,254 subjects from 6 global collaborators. Nearly every sample came with metadata listing a de-identified subject ID, COVID-19 status, age in years and sex. HLA class I and class II types, where available, came from metadata supplied by the sample provider rather than from assay-based typing. The study at large found these results: The amount of clinical and demographic metadata varied by source and participant and was provided uncurated.

Whole blood was collected in K2EDTA tubes by collaborating institutions according to the institutions' own protocols. Collaborator samples were shipped for TCRbeta analysis as frozen whole blood, isolated PBMCs, or DNA extracted from either sample type. TCRbeta CDR3 regions were amplified from genomic DNA by means of the immunoSEQ Assay, a bias-controlled multiplex PCR. Regarding the original processing steps: Within the assay, amplification of reference gene primers was used to estimate how many nucleated cells each sample contained. To quantify the absolute abundance of each unique TCRbeta CDR3 rearrangement, sequence reads were collapsed and filtered. Productive Simpson clonality was computed per sample as the square root of Simpson's diversity index over productive rearrangements. Entries here come from immuneACCESS through TCRdb and include only in-frame sequences with V and J called. Some clones fail to appear in such tables; in the studies checked, an unresolved V gene covers under half of the shortfall, and the cause of the remainder is unknown. V, J and clone size are those of that table, while D and trimming were read from the DNA. The sample table shows more than 65,000 clones, and around 90% are seen once. Jointly, the top ten make up 7% to 9.5% of the sample.

Details on this clone: Its recognized antigen is unknown. No qualities accompany the bases; no much larger clone lies one base away.

The sequence was collected from a human donor in a cohort sampled during active COVID-19. Source material: peripheral blood.

Here the CDR3 is given as CASSNPGQTNTEAFF. In nucleotide form, the sequence is TGTGCCAGCAGCAACCCGGGACAGACGAACACTGAAGCTTTCTTT. Recombination linked TRBV21-1 to TRBJ1-1; the table assigns TRBD1, which was not confirmed against the DNA. TRBV21-1 is recorded as a pseudogene. The CDR3 starts with the cysteine, ends with the phenylalanine, and has 15 residues. This entry keeps only the CDR3 DNA: 45 bases, framed from base 1.